This entry lists 24 T cell receptor beta chains sequenced from one sample in a study of blood T cell repertoires in COVID-19 (dated by TCRdb to the early 2020s). The library came from the immunoSEQ multiplex PCR assay. Here the immuneACCESS table is served through TCRdb, limited to in-frame sequences with V and J called. Missing clones are a known gap in these copies; in checked studies unresolved V genes cover under half, and the rest lacks a known reason. The table for this sample lists hundreds of thousands of clones; about 89% of them were counted only once. The ten top clones hold approximately 4.2% of the sample. The sample was peripheral blood. Every receptor here comes from a middle-aged man with acute or convalescent COVID-19.

The rearrangement uses TRBV23-1 and TRBJ2-7, with a tentative D call TRBD2 (6 bases). TRBV23-1 falls under the ORF class, with uncertain function. The CDR3 is 19 amino acids. V dropped 2 bases and J dropped 3 bases, with 26 bases sitting between them. In nucleotides, the CDR3 is TGCGCCAGCAGTCAACCTGATACCGATGCGGGGAACCTTTTCTACGAGCAGTACTTC. Its protein product is CASSQPDTDAGNLFYEQYF.

The rearrangement joins TRBV5-5 to TRBJ2-7, with TRBD2 identical over 7 bases. The V gene's germline CDR1 is SGHKS and CDR2 YYEKEE (reference sequence). V lost 4 bases to trimming and J lost 6 bases; unmatched junction nucleotides: 10. The CDR3 loop spans 14 amino acids. The CDR3 region is CASSRRDYLPEQYF. The CDR3 nucleotides read TGTGCCAGCAGCCGCCGGGACTACCTACCCGAGCAGTACTTC.

The rearrangement uses TRBV19 and TRBJ2-3; TRBD2 aligns across 11 bases. Germline CDR1 LNHDA, CDR2 SQIVND (reference sequence). The CDR3 totals 15 residues. With V trimmed by 3 bases and J by 5 bases, 4 bases remained unmatched. The CDR3 DNA is TGTGCCAGTAGTATTCTAGCGGGGGGCCGAGATACGCAGTATTTT. This codes for CASSILAGGRDTQYF.

J is TRBJ1-5 and V is TRBV3-1 (or the pseudogene TRBV3-2); unclear D gene. Germline lookup yields CDR1 LGHDT and CDR2 YNNKEL (reference sequence). The CDR3 sequence is 15 residues long. V lost 0 bases, J lost 7 bases, and 13 bases lay in between. The CDR3 coding sequence is TGTGCCAGCAGCCAAGATCTTGCTGAGGGCCAGCCCCAGCATTTT. Translating gives CASSQDLAEGQPQHF.

The rearrangement links TRBV7-9 to TRBJ1-1; no definite D call. This CDR3 has 14 amino acids. Germline V gives CDR1 SEHNR, CDR2 FQNEAQ (reference sequence). Trimming stripped 1 base from V and 1 base from J, with 7 bases between. The CDR3 DNA reads TGTGCCAGCAGCTTAGGGGCAGGGAACACTGAAGCTTTCTTT. Translated, it gives CASSLGAGNTEAFF.

J is TRBJ1-1 and V is TRBV6-5; the D gene is possibly TRBD1 (5 bases). From germline, CDR1 is MNHEY and CDR2 SVGAGI. CDR3 length equals 13 residues. V was shortened by 6 bases and J by 1 base, with 9 bases between the two germline ends. The CDR3 sequence is CASRYTGNTEAFF. The CDR3 region has the DNA TGTGCCAGCAGGTATACAGGGAACACTGAAGCTTTCTTT.

The chain has TRBV11-2 and TRBJ2-1; 7 bases match TRBD1. This CDR3 is 13 amino acids long. Germline V lookup: CDR1 SGHAT, CDR2 FQNNGV. Unmatched junction bases numbered 3, after V lost 2 bases and J lost 8 bases. CDR3 sequence: CASSLMGTDEQFF. The CDR3 nucleotides read TGTGCCAGCAGCTTAATGGGGACAGATGAGCAGTTCTTC. Filled out from reference TRBV11-2 and TRBJ2-1, the complete variable domain reads EAGVAQSPRYKIIEKRQSVAFWCNPISGHATLYWYQQILGQGPKLLIQFQNNGVVDDSQLPKDRFSAERLKGVDSTLKIQPAKLEDSAVYLCASSLMGTDEQFFGPGTRLTVL.

Here the CDR3 reads CASSRGRTGANVLTF. The CDR3 DNA sequence: TGTGCCAGCAGCAGGGGGAGGACTGGGGCCAACGTCCTGACTTTC. V is TRBV2 and J is TRBJ2-6; tentative D call: TRBD1 (7 bases). The germline gives CDR1 SNHLY, CDR2 FYNNEI. Trimming shortened V by 6 bases and J by 2 bases, and 11 bases separated the two germline ends. The CDR3 runs 15 residues.

The rearrangement joins TRBV6-6 to TRBJ1-1; D is perhaps TRBD1 (6 bases). CDR1 MNHNY and CDR2 SVGAGI come from the germline V gene (reference sequence). This CDR3 contains 14 residues. Trimming shortened V by 7 bases and J by 10 bases, and 22 bases separated the two germline ends. Here the CDR3 reads CASTPRDRGSRAFF. The CDR3 DNA sequence: TGTGCCAGCACCCCCCGTGATAGGGGGTCTCGAGCTTTCTTT.

The V call is TRBV6-5, the J call TRBJ2-7, with TRBD1 matching over 7 bases. This CDR3 contains 13 residues. Looked up from germline, CDR1 is MNHEY and CDR2 is SVGAGI. J lost 7 bases, V lost 6 bases, and 9 bases had no gene match. The CDR3 region has the DNA TGTGCCAGCAGACCCAAATTGGACAGGGAGCAGTACTTC. Its translation: CASRPKLDREQYF.

The CDR3 region is CASSFEVGTEAFF. CDR3 in DNA: TGTGCCAGCAGCTTCGAGGTGGGCACTGAAGCTTTCTTT. The rearrangement links TRBV11-2 to TRBJ1-1; no reliable D call. V was clipped by 3 bases and J by 4 bases, with 9 bases between them. Germline V gene lookup returns CDR1 SGHAT and CDR2 FQNNGV. The CDR3 runs to 13 residues.

This clone has just one count. This rearrangement joins TRBV3-1 (or the pseudogene TRBV3-2) to TRBJ2-3, with no clear D. The germline V gene has CDR1 LGHDT and CDR2 YNNKEL (reference sequence). V was clipped by 1 base and J by 2 bases, with 4 bases between them. The CDR3 sequence is 13 residues long. Here the CDR3 reads CASSQANTDTQYF. The CDR3 coding sequence is TGTGCCAGCAGCCAAGCTAACACAGATACGCAGTATTTT.

The rearrangement links TRBV28 to TRBJ2-5; 9 nucleotides match TRBD1. V was pared by 5 bases and J by 5 bases, with 6 bases of the junction left unmatched. CDR3 length equals 14 residues. CDR1 MDHEN and CDR2 SYDVKM come from the germline V gene. CDR3: CASSTGGAWETQYF. The DNA for the CDR3 is TGTGCCAGCAGTACAGGGGGCGCCTGGGAGACCCAGTACTTC.

The rearrangement uses TRBV29-1 and TRBJ2-2, with a possible D match to TRBD1 (5 bases). Trimming took 4 bases from V and 2 from J, leaving 14 bases between them. The CDR3 contains 15 residues. CDR1 is SQVTM, CDR2 ANQGSEA, per germline. Here the CDR3 reads CSVGSPGSNTGELFF. For the CDR3, the DNA is TGCAGCGTTGGATCCCCAGGGTCCAACACCGGGGAGCTGTTTTTT.

J is TRBJ2-2 and V is TRBV21-1; no check of the table's D call, TRBD1, against the DNA was made. TRBV21-1 represents a pseudogene. CDR3 length: 18 amino acids. The CDR3, as DNA: TGTGCCAGCAGCAAAGAAGGGGAAAAAACAGGGGATAACGGGGAGCTGTTTTTT. It specifies CASSKEGEKTGDNGELFF.

V is TRBV10-3 and J is TRBJ1-1, with TRBD1 matching over 7 bases. CDR1 and CDR2 (germline): ENHRY, SYGVKD. The length of the CDR3 is 13 residues. V lost 5 bases, J lost 9 bases, and 9 bases stayed unmatched. The CDR3 DNA reads TGTGCCATCAGTATGGGCCAGGGGGGAAAAGCTTTCTTT. Its translation: CAISMGQGGKAFF.

This chain uses TRBV9 with TRBJ2-2, with TRBD1 matching 7 bases. The junction had 5 bases not matched to a gene; V was cut back by 0 bases and J by 3 bases. Germline-derived CDR1 and CDR2 are SGDLS and YYNGEE. This CDR3 has 16 amino acids. DNA for the CDR3: TGTGCCAGCAGCGTAGGAGGGACAGCCTACACCGGGGAGCTGTTTTTT. Encoded protein: CASSVGGTAYTGELFF.

The chain joins TRBV29-1 to TRBJ1-2, with 7 bases matching TRBD1. V lost 3 bases, J lost 6 bases, and 10 bases stayed unmatched. Germline values: CDR1 SQVTM, CDR2 ANQGSEA. The CDR3 contains 14 residues. CDR3 in amino acids: CSVDLDRRADGYTF. The CDR3 DNA follows: TGCAGCGTTGACTTGGACAGGCGCGCTGATGGCTACACCTTC.

In its sample, this clone was seen a few times. The chain couples TRBV5-5 to TRBJ1-5; D not certain. Germline V gives CDR1 SGHKS, CDR2 YYEKEE (reference sequence). V lost 2 bases and J 7 bases, leaving 16 bases between the germline ends. This CDR3 is built from 15 residues. The DNA for the CDR3 is TGTGCCAGCAGCTTCGAGCCCGGACTGCGACAGCCCCAGCATTTT. Translation: CASSFEPGLRQPQHF.

This clone was recorded only once. The genes are TRBV20-1 and TRBJ1-2, with D possibly TRBD1 on 6 matching bases. Germline values: CDR1 DFQATT, CDR2 SNEGSKA (reference sequence). V shed 2 bases and J shed 12 bases, with 13 bases lying between them. The CDR3 totals 11 residues. CDR3 loop: CSARLGQRHTF. DNA of the CDR3: TGCAGTGCTAGATTAGGACAGAGACACACCTTC.

This chain links TRBV7-9 with TRBJ2-1, with TRBD1 identical over 9 bases. With 7 bases clipped from V and 11 bases from J, the junction kept 12 bases outside the gene matches. This CDR3 is 14 amino acids long. CDR1 is SEHNR and CDR2 is FQNEAQ in the germline V gene (reference sequence). DNA of the CDR3: TGTGCCAGCACCCCGGGGACAGGGATGGGTCAGCAGTTCTTC. This sequence encodes CASTPGTGMGQQFF. Together with reference TRBV7-9 and TRBJ2-1, the CDR3 gives the full variable domain: DTGVSQNPRHKITKRGQNVTFRCDPISEHNRLYWYRQTLGQGPEFLTYFQNEAQLEKSRLLSDRFSAERPKGSFSTLEIQRTEQGDSAMYLCASTPGTGMGQQFFGPGTRLTVL.

The chain combines TRBV5-1 with TRBJ2-2, with no clear D. This CDR3 has 13 amino acids. Germline CDR1 and CDR2: SGHRS and YFSETQ. The V end lost 0 bases, the J end lost 7 bases, and 7 bases lay between the germline ends. The CDR3 DNA reads TGCGCCAGCAGCTTGGAACCCAGCGGGGAGCTGTTTTTT. It specifies CASSLEPSGELFF.

The chain employs TRBV30 and TRBJ1-2, with 7 bases fitting TRBD1. With V trimmed by 4 bases and J by 0 bases, 2 bases remained unmatched. The CDR3 contains 13 residues. Germline V CDR1 and CDR2: GTSNPN, SVGIG (reference sequence). CDR3 DNA sequence: TGTGCCTGGATCCAGGGGGCTAACTATGGCTACACCTTC. It specifies CAWIQGANYGYTF.

This chain uses TRBV13 with TRBJ1-5; D ambiguous. The germline gives CDR1 PRHDT, CDR2 FYEKMQ (reference sequence). V gave up 2 bases and J gave up 5 bases, with 7 bases separating them. This CDR3 comprises 13 residues. CDR3 region: CASSLKRDQPQHF. CDR3 nucleotide sequence: TGTGCCAGCAGCTTAAAACGGGATCAGCCCCAGCATTTT.